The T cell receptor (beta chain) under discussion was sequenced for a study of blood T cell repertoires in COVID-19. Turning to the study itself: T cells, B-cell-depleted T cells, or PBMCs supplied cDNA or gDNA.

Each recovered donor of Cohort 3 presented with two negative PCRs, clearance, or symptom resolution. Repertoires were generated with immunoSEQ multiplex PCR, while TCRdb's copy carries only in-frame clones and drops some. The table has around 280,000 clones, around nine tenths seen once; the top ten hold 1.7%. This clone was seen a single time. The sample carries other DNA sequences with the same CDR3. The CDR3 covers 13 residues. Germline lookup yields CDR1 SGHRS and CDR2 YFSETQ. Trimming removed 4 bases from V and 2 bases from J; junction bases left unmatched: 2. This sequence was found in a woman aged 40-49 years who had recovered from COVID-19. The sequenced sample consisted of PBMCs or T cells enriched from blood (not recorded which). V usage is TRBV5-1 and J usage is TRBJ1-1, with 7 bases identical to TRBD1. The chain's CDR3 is CASSPGGNTEAFF. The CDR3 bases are TGCGCCAGCAGCCCAGGGGGAAACACTGAAGCTTTCTTT.